Each of the 29 T cell receptor beta chains below was sequenced from the same sample in a study of T cell responses to AZD1222 COVID-19 vaccine. Method: immunoSEQ multiplex PCR; TCRdb's copy keeps in-frame clones and lacks some. The table includes 150,000 to 200,000 clones, around 90% detected once. The sample in question was peripheral blood, obtained 28 days after the second AZD1222 dose. Receptor source: an adult who received the AZD1222 COVID-19 vaccine.

This clone was picked up one time. The J gene is TRBJ1-5, the V gene TRBV10-3; 8 positions agree with TRBD1. CDR1 and CDR2 (germline): ENHRY, SYGVKD. The junction had 7 bases not matched to a gene; V was cut back by 8 bases and J by 7 bases. The CDR3 loop spans 13 amino acids. The CDR3 sequence is CAIGAGGEQPQHF. In nucleotides, the CDR3 is TGTGCCATCGGGGCAGGGGGCGAACAGCCCCAGCATTTT.

CDR3 DNA: TGTGCCAGTAATCAGGGGGGGGTCGGCAATCAGCCCCAGCATTTT. Protein sequence: CASNQGGVGNQPQHF. The chain uses TRBV19 and TRBJ1-5, with 7 bases that match TRBD1. There are 15 residues in the CDR3. The V gene end was trimmed by 7 bases and the J gene end by 2 bases; junction bases not matched to a gene: 8. From germline, CDR1 is LNHDA and CDR2 SQIVND (reference sequence).

The chain couples TRBV5-1 to TRBJ2-2; 8 positions agree with TRBD1. V lost 4 bases and J lost 6; bases outside the gene matches: 5. The germline V gene has CDR1 SGHRS and CDR2 YFSETQ. This CDR3 has 14 residues. The CDR3 DNA follows: TGCGCCAGCAGCCTTGACAGGGGCGCCGGGGAGCTGTTTTTT. It specifies CASSLDRGAGELFF. The complete variable domain, with remaining parts taken from reference TRBV5-1 and TRBJ2-2, reads KAGVTQTPRYLIKTRGQQVTLSCSPISGHRSVSWYQQTPGQGLQFLFEYFSETQRNKGNFPGRFSGRQFSNSRSEMNVSTLELGDSALYLCASSLDRGAGELFFGEGSRLTVL.

The gene calls are TRBV7-9 and TRBJ2-1; 9 nucleotides align to TRBD1. The CDR3 runs to 16 residues. CDR1 SEHNR and CDR2 FQNEAQ come from the germline V gene (reference sequence). V dropped 6 bases and J dropped 1; count of bases not matched to a gene: 7. The CDR3 here is CASREGTGSSYNEQFF. CDR3 DNA: TGTGCCAGCAGGGAGGGGACAGGGTCGTCCTACAATGAGCAGTTCTTC.

This clone appeared a single time. This sequence joins TRBV28 and TRBJ2-1; D may be TRBD2 (6 bases). The V end lost 5 bases, the J end lost 3 bases, and 17 bases lay between the germline ends. CDR1 is MDHEN, CDR2 SYDVKM, per germline. The CDR3 runs 16 residues. CDR3 in amino acids: CASSPPTAGFYNEQFF. DNA for the CDR3: TGTGCCAGCAGTCCCCCGACAGCGGGTTTCTACAATGAGCAGTTCTTC.

This chain uses TRBV25-1 with TRBJ1-6; D unresolved. In germline, CDR1 is MGHDK, CDR2 SYGVNS. The CDR3 consists of 11 residues. Trimming shortened V by 3 bases and J by 10 bases, and 4 bases separated the two germline ends. CDR3 in amino acids: CASSEGSPLHF. The CDR3 nucleotides read TGTGCCAGCAGTGAGGGCTCACCCCTCCACTTT.

This chain joins TRBV11-2 and TRBJ2-7; D tentatively reads TRBD1 or TRBD2 (5 bases each). The V and J ends lost 3 bases and 2 bases respectively, with 11 bases between them. Germline V gives CDR1 SGHAT, CDR2 FQNNGV. CDR3 length: 14 amino acids. The CDR3 loop is CASSLGPLAYEQYF. The CDR3, as DNA: TGTGCCAGCAGCTTGGGACCCCTCGCCTACGAGCAGTACTTC.

The gene calls are TRBV28 and TRBJ2-7, with D perhaps TRBD1 or TRBD2 (5 bases each). CDR1 and CDR2 from the germline V gene are MDHEN and SYDVKM. CDR3 length: 16 residues. With 4 bases removed from V and 9 bases from J, the gap between germline ends came to 25 bases. In DNA, the CDR3 is TGTGCCAGCAGTTCGTACAGAGCGCTAGCTACAGGAGGGCAGTACTTC. Its protein product is CASSSYRALATGGQYF.

The chain recombines TRBV30 with TRBJ2-7, with 9 positions matching TRBD1. This CDR3 has 13 amino acids. The germline V gene encodes CDR1 GTSNPN and CDR2 SVGIG (reference sequence). After removal of 5 bases from V and 4 bases from J, the junction contained 6 bases not matched to a gene. The CDR3 spells CAWAGTGTYEQYF. The CDR3 DNA reads TGTGCCTGGGCCGGGACAGGGACGTACGAGCAGTACTTC.

The V and J genes are TRBV7-2 and TRBJ2-7; D may be TRBD2 (5 bases). The CDR3 is made up of 14 amino acids. V was shortened by 3 bases and J by 3 bases, with 12 bases between the two germline ends. Germline V gene lookup returns CDR1 SGHTA and CDR2 FQGNSA. The CDR3 is CASSLAGTIYEQYF. The CDR3, as DNA: TGTGCCAGCAGCTTGGCGGGTACAATCTACGAGCAGTACTTC.

The count of this clone is one. The chain combines TRBV5-1 with TRBJ1-3, with D possibly being TRBD1 (5 bases). The CDR3 runs 14 residues. Germline V gives CDR1 SGHRS, CDR2 YFSETQ. The V end was cut by 4 bases, the J end by 9 bases, with 17 bases between. CDR3 nucleotides: TGCGCCAGCAGCCCAGTCGGCGATGGGGGCACCATATATTTT. Residues: CASSPVGDGGTIYF.

The V and J genes are TRBV7-3 and TRBJ2-3; D may be TRBD1 (6 bases). Deletions cut 1 base from V and 6 bases from J, with 11 bases between. This CDR3 has 14 residues. Germline CDR1 and CDR2: SGHTA and FQGTGA. The CDR3 DNA is TGTGCCAGCAGCTTAATACAGGGCATGGATACGCAGTATTTT. Translating it yields CASSLIQGMDTQYF.

The V call is TRBV6-1, the J call TRBJ1-1; D uncertain. Germline CDR1 is MNHNS and CDR2 is SASEGT. The CDR3 totals 16 residues. V was cut by 3 bases and J by 1 base, with 15 bases left in between. This CDR3 reads CASSDPVRIGNTEAFF. The CDR3 coding sequence is TGTGCCAGCAGTGATCCCGTCCGGATCGGGAACACTGAAGCTTTCTTT.

This clone came up once. The chain uses TRBV27 and TRBJ1-5, with 7 bases that match TRBD1. Losses at the gene ends were 5 bases for V and 6 bases for J; bases not matched to a gene: 13. This CDR3 is built from 16 residues. CDR1 and CDR2 from the germline V gene are MNHEY and SMNVEV (reference sequence). The CDR3 coding sequence is TGTGCCAGCAGTCCTGGGGGCCAGGGGGGACCTCAGCCCCAGCATTTT. It encodes CASSPGGQGGPQPQHF.

The chain joins TRBV15 to TRBJ2-7; unclear D gene. CDR3 size: 11 residues. Germline V lookup: CDR1 LNHNV, CDR2 YYDKDF (reference sequence). Trimming took off 6 bases at V and 1 base at J, with 4 bases between the two ends. In DNA form, the CDR3 reads TGTGCCACCAGGGGGTCCTACGAGCAGTACTTC. As protein: CATRGSYEQYF.

The J gene is TRBJ2-6, the V gene TRBV27, with 8 bases aligning to TRBD1. Per germline, CDR1 MNHEY and CDR2 SMNVEV (reference sequence). The CDR3 covers 18 residues. Trimming removed 5 bases from V and 0 bases from J; junction bases left unmatched: 9. Here the CDR3 reads CASSLATGVVSGANVLTF. Written as DNA, the CDR3 is TGTGCCAGCAGTCTCGCGACAGGGGTAGTCTCTGGGGCCAACGTCCTGACTTTC.

V is TRBV6-5 and J is TRBJ1-2, with 8 bases matching TRBD1. The V segment lost 2 bases and the J segment 4 bases; nucleotides outside the gene matches: 6. CDR1 and CDR2 (germline): MNHEY, SVGAGI. This CDR3 has 15 residues. The DNA of the CDR3 is TGTGCCAGCAGTTACAACACCGGGACAGGCTATGGCTACACCTTC. Protein product: CASSYNTGTGYGYTF.

This sequence joins TRBV2 and TRBJ2-7; 10 nucleotides agree with TRBD2. CDR1 SNHLY and CDR2 FYNNEI come from the germline V gene. This CDR3 has 15 amino acids. With 0 bases clipped from V and 6 bases from J, the junction kept 5 bases outside the gene matches. The CDR3 DNA reads as TGTGCCAGCAGTGAAGCGGTGCTAGCGGGAGCCGAGCAGTACTTC. It specifies CASSEAVLAGAEQYF.

The gene calls are TRBV19 and TRBJ2-3; 14 bases align to TRBD2. The CDR3 has 17 amino acids. Germline V gene sequence: CDR1 LNHDA, CDR2 SQIVND (reference sequence). The ends lost 7 bases at V and 3 bases at J; junction bases unmatched: 9. In nucleotides, the CDR3 is TGTGCCAGTACCCATGGACTAGCGGGAGGTAGTACAGATACGCAGTATTTT. Protein product: CASTHGLAGGSTDTQYF.

This rearrangement joins TRBV4-1 to TRBJ2-2; 10 nucleotides agree with TRBD2. Germline V gene sequence: CDR1 MGHRA, CDR2 YSYEKL. After removal of 5 bases from V and 7 bases from J, the junction contained 10 bases not matched to a gene. This CDR3 contains 16 residues. CDR3 coding DNA: TGCGCCAGCAGCACACGACTAGCGGGTGTGGTCGGGGAGCTGTTTTTT. The encoded protein is CASSTRLAGVVGELFF.

The rearrangement uses TRBV30 and TRBJ2-7, with D maybe TRBD1 (5 bases). Trimming left V 0 bases short and J 3 bases short, with 15 bases between. Germline V gene lookup returns CDR1 GTSNPN and CDR2 SVGIG (reference sequence). This CDR3 contains 15 residues. The CDR3 DNA reads TGTGCCTGGAGTGTAAGGGGCAGGCCGGGCTACGAGCAGTACTTC. Residues: CAWSVRGRPGYEQYF.

This chain joins TRBV5-1 and TRBJ2-5, with unresolved D. Germline V gene sequence: CDR1 SGHRS, CDR2 YFSETQ. V was pared by 0 bases and J by 3 bases, with 6 bases between. This CDR3 is 13 amino acids long. The DNA of the CDR3 is TGCGCCAGCAGCTTGGGTGGGAAAGAGACCCAGTACTTC. It encodes CASSLGGKETQYF.

V and J are TRBV7-9 and TRBJ2-4, with a possible D match to TRBD1 (5 bases). Deletions cut 4 bases from V and 0 bases from J, with 16 bases between. The CDR3 has 17 residues. Germline V lookup: CDR1 SEHNR, CDR2 FQNEAQ (reference sequence). CDR3 coding DNA: TGTGCCAGCAGCTCCCGGACAACGGCCCTAGCCAAAAACATTCAGTACTTC. Translated, it gives CASSSRTTALAKNIQYF.

The sample holds one count of this clone. This chain links TRBV28 with TRBJ2-7; 11 bases agree with TRBD1. The CDR3 consists of 17 residues. Germline values: CDR1 MDHEN, CDR2 SYDVKM. J was trimmed by 3 bases and V by 6 bases; bases with no gene match: 13. The CDR3 reads CASSRANGQGAFYEQYF. Here the CDR3 DNA reads TGTGCCAGCAGCCGAGCAAATGGACAGGGGGCATTCTACGAGCAGTACTTC.

The J gene is TRBJ2-7, the V gene TRBV12-5, with TRBD2 matching 8 bases. V shed 2 bases and J 3 bases; nucleotides not matched to a gene: 12. The length of the CDR3 is 17 residues. Germline lookup yields CDR1 LGHNT and CDR2 FRNRAP. The CDR3 sequence: CASGLPPPGLVDYEQYF. The CDR3 bases are TGTGCTAGTGGTTTGCCCCCACCGGGACTAGTCGACTACGAGCAGTACTTC.

This CDR3 reads CASSLTLDRSSGNTIYF. CDR3 nucleotide sequence: TGTGCCAGCAGTTTAACCTTGGACAGGTCCTCTGGAAACACCATATATTTT. This chain uses TRBV27 with TRBJ1-3; 7 bases align to TRBD1. The CDR3 extends over 17 amino acids. J was trimmed by 0 bases and V by 2 bases; bases with no gene match: 7. Germline-derived CDR1 and CDR2 are MNHEY and SMNVEV (reference sequence).

CDR3 DNA sequence: TGTGCCAGCAGTTACCACGACAGGGAGGACGGCTACACCTTC. This sequence encodes CASSYHDREDGYTF. The chain joins TRBV6-2 or TRBV6-3 to TRBJ1-2; the match to TRBD1 covers 7 bases. The germline V gene has CDR1 MNHEY and CDR2 SVGEGT. CDR3 length: 14 amino acids. J gave up 8 bases and V 2 bases, and 8 bases lay outside the gene matches.

This chain uses TRBV27 with TRBJ2-7; perhaps D is TRBD1 or TRBD2 (6 bases each). This CDR3 region has 14 residues. Trimming left V 6 bases short and J 2 bases short, with 14 bases between. Germline assignment: CDR1 MNHEY and CDR2 SMNVEV (reference sequence). CDR3: CASRGGGIPYEQYF. CDR3 coding DNA: TGTGCCAGCAGGGGGGGCGGGATACCCTACGAGCAGTACTTC.

The gene calls are TRBV24-1 and TRBJ2-2, with a possible D match to TRBD1 (6 bases). The V gene's germline CDR1 is KGHDR and CDR2 SFDVKD. V lost 3 bases and J 7 bases, leaving 14 bases between the germline ends. The CDR3 is 15 residues long. The CDR3 spells CATSDPQGWGGELFF. The CDR3 DNA reads as TGTGCCACCAGTGATCCCCAGGGGTGGGGCGGGGAGCTGTTTTTT.